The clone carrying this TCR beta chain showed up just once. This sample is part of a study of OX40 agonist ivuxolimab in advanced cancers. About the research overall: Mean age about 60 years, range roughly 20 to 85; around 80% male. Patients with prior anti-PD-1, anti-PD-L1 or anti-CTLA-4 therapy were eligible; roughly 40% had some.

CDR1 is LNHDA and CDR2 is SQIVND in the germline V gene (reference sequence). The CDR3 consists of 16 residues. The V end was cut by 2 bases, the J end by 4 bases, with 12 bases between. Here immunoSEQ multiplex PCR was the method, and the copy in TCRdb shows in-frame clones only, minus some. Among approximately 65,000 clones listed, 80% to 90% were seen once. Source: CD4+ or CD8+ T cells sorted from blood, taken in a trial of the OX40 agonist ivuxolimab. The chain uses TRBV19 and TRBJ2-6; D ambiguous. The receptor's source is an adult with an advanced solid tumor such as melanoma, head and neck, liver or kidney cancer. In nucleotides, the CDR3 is TGTGCCAGTAGTATACAACGGTCTGGCGGGGCCAACGTCCTGACTTTC. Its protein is CASSIQRSGGANVLTF. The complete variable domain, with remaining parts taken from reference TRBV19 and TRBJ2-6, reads DGGITQSPKYLFRKEGQNVTLSCEQNLNHDAMYWYRQDPGQGLRLIYYSQIVNDFQKGDIAEGYSVSREKKESFPLTVTSAQKNPTAFYLCASSIQRSGGANVLTFGAGSRLTVL.